These T cell receptor beta chains were read from a single sample in a study of blood T cell repertoires in COVID-19. TCRdb's table, derived via immunoSEQ multiplex PCR, lists solely in-frame clones and lacks some. There are under 500,000 clones in the sample; roughly 89% occur only once, and 4% to 4.5% lies in the top ten. The material sequenced was peripheral blood. Source of these receptors: a woman younger than 45 with acute or convalescent COVID-19. The CDR3 runs from the conserved cysteine through the conserved F or W. A D gene is named only where the DNA matches it firmly. Part of the rows lack a size; the others show once, few, many or a class for expanded clones.

J gene	V gene	D gene	clone size	CDR3 protein	CDR3 DNA
TRBJ1-2	TRBV9	TRBD1	-	CASSSNRDRGFYGYTF	TGTGCCAGCAGCTCGAACCGGGACAGGGGGTTCTATGGCTACACCTTC
TRBJ1-2	TRBV27	TRBD1	-	CASSPSWDSYGYTF	TGTGCCAGCAGTCCATCGTGGGACAGCTATGGCTACACCTTC
TRBJ2-7	TRBV2	TRBD1	-	CASRRGGGQGLYEQYF	TGTGCCAGCAGGAGAGGGGGCGGGCAGGGCCTTTACGAGCAGTACTTC
TRBJ2-7	TRBV29-1	TRBD1	few	CSVVVRGQGEQYF	TGCAGCGTTGTCGTCAGGGGGCAGGGCGAGCAGTACTTC
TRBJ2-7	TRBV27	TRBD1	-	CASSPSGTGAFIYSYEQYF	TGTGCCAGCAGTCCCTCCGGGACAGGGGCCTTCATCTACTCCTACGAGCAGTACTTC
TRBJ1-4	TRBV2	TRBD1	-	CASSSDRGGGLFF	TGTGCCAGCAGTTCGGACAGGGGAGGTGGACTGTTTTTT
TRBJ1-1	TRBV5-1	TRBD1	-	CASSYKPDRGPFF	TGCGCCAGCAGCTATAAGCCGGACAGGGGGCCTTTCTTT
TRBJ1-3	TRBV28	-	once	CASSLLGQGDTIYF	TGTGCCAGCAGTTTATTGGGACAAGGGGACACCATATATTTT
TRBJ1-5	TRBV9	-	once	CASSRGGYNQPQHF	TGTGCCAGCAGTAGGGGCGGCTACAATCAGCCCCAGCATTTT
TRBJ1-1	TRBV9	TRBD1	-	CASSVWTGGPNTEAFF	TGTGCCAGCAGCGTTTGGACAGGGGGCCCGAACACTGAAGCTTTCTTT
TRBJ2-3	TRBV7-8	-	-	CASSFVTDTQYF	TGTGCCAGCAGCTTCGTCACAGATACGCAGTATTTT
TRBJ1-5	TRBV18	-	-	CASSPIPGRGDQPQHF	TGTGCCAGCTCACCTATCCCGGGGAGGGGGGACCAGCCCCAGCATTTT
TRBJ2-4	TRBV29-1	TRBD2	-	CSVENTSGGPKLAKNIQYF	TGCAGCGTTGAAAACACTAGCGGGGGGCCGAAGTTAGCCAAAAACATTCAGTACTTC
TRBJ2-1	TRBV28	TRBD2	-	CASSPPLGAGGRNEQFF	TGTGCCAGCAGTCCCCCTTTGGGAGCGGGGGGTCGGAATGAGCAGTTCTTC
TRBJ2-5	TRBV28	-	-	CASSGDPRDRRPQYF	TGTGCCAGCAGCGGTGACCCACGCGATAGGAGACCCCAGTACTTC
TRBJ2-7	TRBV5-6	-	-	CASSLGGSPYEQYF	TGTGCCAGCAGCTTGGGTGGCAGTCCCTACGAGCAGTACTTC
TRBJ1-1	TRBV11-3	-	once	CASSFSGPTGITEAFF	TGTGCCAGCAGCTTTTCCGGTCCCACCGGGATCACTGAAGCTTTCTTT
TRBJ2-7	TRBV20-1	TRBD1	-	CSASTGTGGEQYF	TGCAGTGCGAGTACCGGGACAGGGGGCGAGCAGTACTTC
TRBJ1-3	TRBV5-1	-	-	CASSLDRAGNTIYF	TGCGCCAGCAGCTTGGACAGGGCTGGAAACACCATATATTTT
TRBJ2-5	TRBV7-2	-	-	CASSLKVAETQYF	TGTGCCAGCAGCTTAAAAGTCGCGGAGACCCAGTACTTC
TRBJ2-1	TRBV27	TRBD2	-	CASSRPGGGPPNEQFF	TGTGCCAGCAGCCGCCCGGGGGGGGGTCCCCCAAATGAGCAGTTCTTC
TRBJ1-5	TRBV7-9	-	-	CASSNEGLGSNQPQHF	TGTGCCAGCAGCAACGAGGGACTGGGTAGCAATCAGCCCCAGCATTTT
TRBJ2-3	TRBV5-1	-	-	CASSFYSGSTDTQYF	TGCGCCAGCAGCTTCTATAGCGGTTCCACAGATACGCAGTATTTT
TRBJ1-1	TRBV5-4	-	-	CASSLGQAEAFF	TGTGCCAGCAGCTTGGGACAGGCTGAAGCTTTCTTT
TRBJ2-5	TRBV7-3	TRBD2	once	CASSPGGGETQYF	TGTGCCAGCAGCCCGGGGGGAGGCGAGACCCAGTACTTC
TRBJ2-2	TRBV9	-	few	CASSKRVGEAGELFF	TGTGCCAGCAGCAAACGGGTCGGGGAGGCCGGGGAGCTGTTTTTT
TRBJ1-4	TRBV6-5	-	-	CASSLLRGGNEKLFF	TGTGCCAGCAGTTTGTTGAGAGGAGGGAATGAAAAACTGTTTTTT
TRBJ2-2	TRBV19	TRBD1	-	CASSGQGYTGELFF	TGTGCCAGTAGTGGACAGGGCTACACCGGGGAGCTGTTTTTT
TRBJ1-2	TRBV7-8	TRBD1	-	CASSSGQARNYGYTF	TGTGCCAGCAGCTCCGGACAGGCGCGTAACTATGGCTACACCTTC
TRBJ2-1	TRBV27	-	-	CAILDLVRGEQFF	TGTGCCATTCTGGATCTCGTCCGGGGTGAGCAGTTCTTC
TRBJ2-7	TRBV4-1	TRBD1	-	CASSQDRGQGYEQYF	TGCGCCAGCAGCCAAGATCGGGGACAGGGGTACGAGCAGTACTTC
TRBJ2-1	TRBV4-1	TRBD1	-	CASSRGGQGSNEQFF	TGCGCCAGCAGCCGCGGAGGACAGGGGAGCAATGAGCAGTTCTTC
TRBJ2-7	TRBV30	-	-	CAWSGRNEQYF	TGTGCCTGGAGTGGCAGGAACGAGCAGTACTTC
TRBJ1-5	TRBV12-5	-	-	CASARGEQANQPQHF	TGTGCTAGTGCTCGGGGGGAACAGGCAAATCAGCCCCAGCATTTT
TRBJ1-1	TRBV5-1	-	-	CASSLGGEAFF	TGCGCCAGCAGCTTGGGAGGAGAAGCTTTCTTT
TRBJ2-1	TRBV27	-	-	CASRIFDNEQFF	TGTGCCAGCAGAATCTTTGACAATGAGCAGTTCTTC
TRBJ1-1	TRBV19	-	-	CASSFSSGGTEAFF	TGTGCCAGTAGTTTTTCTTCCGGTGGCACTGAAGCTTTCTTT
TRBJ2-1	TRBV27	-	-	CASRRTRTEDNEQFF	TGTGCCAGCAGGCGTACCAGGACAGAAGACAATGAGCAGTTCTTC
TRBJ1-1	TRBV11-2	-	-	CASSLQPGGGYLEAFF	TGTGCCAGCAGCTTACAACCTGGGGGGGGATATCTTGAAGCTTTCTTT
TRBJ1-2	TRBV7-9	-	-	CASSLNRDGYTF	TGTGCCAGCAGCTTAAATAGAGATGGCTACACCTTC
TRBJ2-5	TRBV5-1	-	-	CASSLGGNRAQETQYF	TGCGCCAGCAGCTTGGGTGGCAACAGGGCCCAAGAGACCCAGTACTTC
TRBJ2-5	TRBV12-5	-	once	CASGYGGGGTQYF	TGTGCTAGTGGTTACGGAGGGGGGGGGACCCAGTACTTC
TRBJ2-1	TRBV10-3	-	-	CASSPSGLSSYNEQFF	TGTGCCTCCTCCCCTTCGGGACTGAGCTCCTACAATGAGCAGTTCTTC
TRBJ1-3	TRBV28	-	-	CASRSPGNTIYF	TGTGCCAGCAGAAGCCCTGGAAACACCATATATTTT
TRBJ2-1	TRBV29-1	-	-	CSVAQGGNEQFF	TGCAGCGTTGCACAGGGAGGGAATGAGCAGTTCTTC
TRBJ1-5	TRBV6-1	-	-	CASSEQGRSNQPQHF	TGTGCCAGCAGTGAACAGGGGAGAAGCAATCAGCCCCAGCATTTT